A single sample is the source of the 6 T cell receptor beta chains below, sequenced in a study of cytomegalovirus exposure and HLA in healthy donors. Primers included in the PCR were 60 Vbeta and 13 Jbeta primers. The repertoire was sequenced with immunoSEQ multiplex PCR; TCRdb's copy has only in-frame clones and lacks some. The table records about 200,000 clones, almost 80% of them present only once. Sequencing was done on a sample of PBMCs. These receptor sequences come from a male donor in good health and CMV-seronegative.

V gene TRBV27 combines with J gene TRBJ2-7; TRBD1 matches 8 bases. The germline CDR1 and CDR2 sequences are MNHEY and SMNVEV (reference sequence). J lost 3 bases, V lost 4 bases, and 8 bases had no gene match. The CDR3 loop spans 15 amino acids. The CDR3 region has the DNA TGTGCCAGCAGTTCATGGGACAGGAGGGACTACGAGCAGTACTTC. This gives the protein CASSSWDRRDYEQYF.

The chain couples TRBV14 to TRBJ2-1, with D possibly being TRBD2 (5 bases). CDR1 and CDR2 from the germline V gene are SGHDN and FVKESK. V shed 4 bases and J shed 2 bases, with 15 bases lying between them. This CDR3 region has 16 residues. CDR3: CASSPFLGSTYNEQFF. The CDR3 DNA reads as TGTGCCAGCAGCCCCTTTCTTGGGAGCACCTACAATGAGCAGTTCTTC.

The chain has TRBV2 and TRBJ2-5, with TRBD2 identical over 7 bases. CDR1 and CDR2 from the germline V gene are SNHLY and FYNNEI. V was clipped by 2 bases and J by 3 bases; unmatched bases: 12. The CDR3 sequence is 17 residues long. As DNA, the CDR3 is TGTGCCAGCAGTGAAATCGTCAGGGCGGGAGCAAAAGAGACCCAGTACTTC. Translated, it gives CASSEIVRAGAKETQYF. Drawing the rest from reference TRBV2 and TRBJ2-5, the complete variable domain is EPEVTQTPSHQVTQMGQEVILRCVPISNHLYFYWYRQILGQKVEFLVSFYNNEISEKSEIFDDQFSVERPDGSNFTLKIRSTKLEDSAMYFCASSEIVRAGAKETQYFGPGTRLLVL.

The chain employs TRBV4-1 and TRBJ2-5, with TRBD2 as a possible D gene (5 bases). The V end lost 1 base, the J end lost 1 base, and 10 bases lay between the germline ends. Germline CDR1 reads MGHRA; CDR2 reads YSYEKL. The CDR3 extends over 15 amino acids. The CDR3 sequence: CASSQVGSGQETQYF. CDR3 coding DNA: TGCGCCAGCAGCCAAGTTGGCAGCGGCCAAGAGACCCAGTACTTC.

The chain recombines TRBV28 with TRBJ1-3; no firm D call. V lost 6 bases and J 0 bases, leaving 12 bases between the germline ends. This CDR3 is 15 amino acids long. Germline lookup yields CDR1 MDHEN and CDR2 SYDVKM. CDR3 in DNA: TGTGCCAGCAGGGCCCAGGCCAGCTCTGGAAACACCATATATTTT. It translates to CASRAQASSGNTIYF.

This clone was seen only once. The chain links TRBV5-1 to TRBJ2-7, with TRBD1 identical over 7 bases. This CDR3 region has 13 residues. Unmatched junction bases numbered 4, after V lost 5 bases and J lost 2 bases. The V gene's germline CDR1 is SGHRS and CDR2 YFSETQ. Here the CDR3 reads CASRKTGPYEQYF. For the CDR3, the DNA is TGCGCCAGCAGAAAGACAGGGCCCTACGAGCAGTACTTC.